These T cell receptor beta chains were read from a single sample in a study of blood T cell repertoires in COVID-19. The assay was immunoSEQ multiplex PCR, and TCRdb's table has in-frame clones only and misses some. Of about 200,000 clones in the sample, 84% were seen once. Source material: PBMCs or T cells enriched from blood (not recorded which). These receptors all come from a man aged 35 to 55 who had recovered from COVID-19. Each CDR3 is given with its conserved first and last residue. The D gene is left open where the match is weak. Size is stated for part of the rows, as once, few or many counts, or as a class when the clone is expanded.

>TRBD1|TRBV28|.|TRBJ1-2
TGTGCCAGCAGACTACCACAGGGGGGCTATGGCTACACCTTC
CASRLPQGGYGYTF
>.|TRBV3-1/TRBV3-2|once|TRBJ1-1
TGTGCCAGCAGCCCCCGGGAGGGGATGAACACTGAAGCTTTCTTT
CASSPREGMNTEAFF
>TRBD1|TRBV14|.|TRBJ1-1
TGTGCCAGCAGTCGTACAGGGGGCGAAGGCTCTGAAGCTTTCTTT
CASSRTGGEGSEAFF
>.|TRBV19|.|TRBJ1-1
TGTGCCAGTAGTCGAACAGGCACTGAAGCTTTCTTT
CASSRTGTEAFF
>.|TRBV7-2|.|TRBJ1-2
TGTGCCAGCAGCTTAGGCTTTTGGACAGAAGCTAACTATGGCTACACCTTC
CASSLGFWTEANYGYTF
>.|TRBV28|few|TRBJ1-1
TGTGCCAGCAGTTCCGGGACAGAAGCTTTCTTT
CASSSGTEAFF
>.|TRBV5-1|.|TRBJ1-1
TGCGCCAGCAGCTTGGGTGGATCGGACGGGGGAGCTTTCTTT
CASSLGGSDGGAFF
>.|TRBV10-3|few|TRBJ1-1
TGTGCCGTCAAGACAGGAGGTGGGGTGAACACTGAAGCTTTCTTT
CAVKTGGGVNTEAFF
>TRBD1|TRBV7-9|.|TRBJ2-7
TGTGCCAGCAGCCCGCCGGGACAGGGGTCCTACGAGCAGTACTTC
CASSPPGQGSYEQYF
>TRBD1|TRBV27|.|TRBJ1-5
TGTGCCAGCAGTTTAACAGGGGGATGGCATCAGCCCCAGCATTTT
CASSLTGGWHQPQHF
>TRBD1|TRBV11-3|once|TRBJ2-2
TGTGCCAGCAGCTTAGATAAATGGGGACAGGATAACACCGGGGAGCTGTTTTTT
CASSLDKWGQDNTGELFF
>TRBD1|TRBV7-8|.|TRBJ1-5
TGTGCCAGCAGCACCAGACAGGGCATGGGGCAGCCCCAGCATTTT
CASSTRQGMGQPQHF
>TRBD1|TRBV24-1|.|TRBJ1-5
TGTGCCACCAGTGATGGGGACAGGTTCGCTCAGCCCCAGCATTTT
CATSDGDRFAQPQHF
>.|TRBV24-1|.|TRBJ2-3
TGTGCCACCGGCTCGACAGGAGTGGATACGCAGTATTTT
CATGSTGVDTQYF
>TRBD2|TRBV5-1|.|TRBJ2-1
TGCGCCAGCAGCCCGGCCGGGACTAGCGGTTACAATGAGCAGTTCTTC
CASSPAGTSGYNEQFF
>.|TRBV6-5|few|TRBJ1-5
TGTGCCAGCAGTTCACAACAGGGAAATCAGCCCCAGCATTTT
CASSSQQGNQPQHF